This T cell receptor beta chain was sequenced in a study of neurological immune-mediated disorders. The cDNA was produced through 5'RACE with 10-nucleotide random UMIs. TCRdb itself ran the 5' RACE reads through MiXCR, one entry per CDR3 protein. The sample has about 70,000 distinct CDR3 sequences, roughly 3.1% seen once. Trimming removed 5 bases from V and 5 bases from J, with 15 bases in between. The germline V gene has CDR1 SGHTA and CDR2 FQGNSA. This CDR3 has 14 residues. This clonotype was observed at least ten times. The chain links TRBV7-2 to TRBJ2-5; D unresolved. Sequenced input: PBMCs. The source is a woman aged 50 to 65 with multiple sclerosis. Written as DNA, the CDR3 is TGTGCCAGCAGCCCCCGCTCGGGTTGGGAGACCCAGTACTTC. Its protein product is CASSPRSGWETQYF.